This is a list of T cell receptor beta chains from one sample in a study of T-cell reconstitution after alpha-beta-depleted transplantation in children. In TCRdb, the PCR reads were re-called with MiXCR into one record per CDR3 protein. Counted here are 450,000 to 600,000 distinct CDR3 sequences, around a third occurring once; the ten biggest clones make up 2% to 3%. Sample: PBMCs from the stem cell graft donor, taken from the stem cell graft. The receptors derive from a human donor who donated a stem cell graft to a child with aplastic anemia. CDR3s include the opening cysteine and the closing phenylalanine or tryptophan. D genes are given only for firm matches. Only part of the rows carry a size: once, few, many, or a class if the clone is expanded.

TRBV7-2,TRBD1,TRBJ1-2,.,CASSLVSGGSIYGYTF,TGTGCCAGCAGCTTAGTCTCAGGGGGCAGTATCTATGGCTACACCTTC
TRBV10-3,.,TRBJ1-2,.,CAISDIVGNYGYTF,TGTGCCATCAGTGATATCGTCGGAAACTATGGCTACACCTTC
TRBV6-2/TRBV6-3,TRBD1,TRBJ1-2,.,CASTQGARGYTF,TGTGCCAGCACCCAGGGGGCGCGAGGCTACACCTTC
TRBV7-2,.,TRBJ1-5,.,CASSSRGSGRGDQPQHF,TGTGCCAGCAGCTCGAGGGGGTCGGGAAGGGGAGATCAGCCCCAGCATTTT
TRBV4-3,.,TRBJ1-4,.,CASCKLGDEKLFF,TGCGCCAGCTGCAAACTTGGGGATGAAAAACTGTTTTTT
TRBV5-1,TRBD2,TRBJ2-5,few,CASSLAPGGQETQYF,TGCGCCAGCAGCTTAGCTCCGGGAGGCCAAGAGACCCAGTACTTC
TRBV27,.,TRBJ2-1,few,CASSALEWGEQFF,TGTGCCAGCAGTGCGCTCGAGTGGGGAGAGCAGTTCTTC
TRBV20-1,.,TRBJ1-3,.,CSAVRTRGYGNTIYF,TGCAGTGCGGTGAGGACGAGGGGTTATGGAAACACCATATATTTT
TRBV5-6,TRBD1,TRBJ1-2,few,CASSPMGQGYGYTF,TGTGCCAGCAGCCCCATGGGACAGGGCTATGGCTACACCTTC
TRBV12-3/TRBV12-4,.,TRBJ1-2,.,CASSFWQSTIGYTF,TGTGCCAGCAGTTTTTGGCAGAGCACGATAGGCTACACCTTC
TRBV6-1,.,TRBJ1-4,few,CASSNPAQEKLFF,TGTGCCAGCAGCAACCCCGCACAGGAAAAACTGTTTTTT
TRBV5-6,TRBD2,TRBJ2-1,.,CASSLGLAGHLFSYNEQFF,TGTGCCAGCAGCTTGGGACTAGCGGGGCACCTTTTCTCCTACAATGAGCAGTTCTTC
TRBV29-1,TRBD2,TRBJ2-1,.,CSVEHSAGADNEQFF,TGCAGCGTTGAACATTCGGCGGGAGCGGACAATGAGCAGTTCTTC
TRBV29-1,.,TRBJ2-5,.,CSVVARGETQYF,TGCAGCGTTGTTGCCCGGGGGGAGACCCAGTACTTC
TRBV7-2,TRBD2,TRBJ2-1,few,CASSLGAGAYEQFF,TGTGCCAGCAGCTTAGGGGCGGGAGCCTATGAGCAGTTCTTC
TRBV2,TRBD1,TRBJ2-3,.,CASSTQGQGTDTQYF,TGTGCCAGCAGTACCCAGGGACAGGGTACAGATACGCAGTATTTT
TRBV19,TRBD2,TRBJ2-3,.,CASSPQGLAGDGGTDTQYF,TGTGCCAGTAGTCCCCAAGGACTAGCCGGGGACGGGGGCACAGATACGCAGTATTTT
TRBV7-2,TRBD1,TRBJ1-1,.,CASSGGGTVNTEAFF,TGTGCCAGCAGCGGGGGTGGGACAGTGAACACTGAAGCTTTCTTT
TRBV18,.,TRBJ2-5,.,CASSRRGQQETQYF,TGTGCCAGCTCACGGCGGGGTCAGCAGGAGACCCAGTACTTC
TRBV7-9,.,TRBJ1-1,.,CASAMGTEAFF,TGTGCCAGCGCCATGGGTACTGAAGCTTTCTTT
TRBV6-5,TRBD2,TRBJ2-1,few,CASSYGGLVGNEQFF,TGTGCCAGCAGTTACGGTGGACTAGTGGGCAATGAGCAGTTCTTC
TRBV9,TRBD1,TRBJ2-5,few,CASSVSHRGPQETQYF,TGTGCCAGCAGCGTCTCTCACAGGGGACCTCAAGAGACCCAGTACTTC
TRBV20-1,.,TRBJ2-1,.,CSAGLGGPNNEQFF,TGCAGTGCGGGGCTCGGGGGGCCAAACAATGAGCAGTTCTTC
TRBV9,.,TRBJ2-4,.,CASSTSGGSGGENIQYF,TGTGCCAGCAGCACCAGCGGAGGGAGTGGCGGTGAAAACATTCAGTACTTC
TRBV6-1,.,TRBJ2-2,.,CASSPFPGSPGELFF,TGTGCCAGCAGTCCATTCCCAGGAAGTCCCGGGGAGCTGTTTTTT
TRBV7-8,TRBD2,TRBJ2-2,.,CASSLESGGPGTGELFF,TGTGCCAGCAGCTTAGAATCGGGAGGGCCCGGCACCGGGGAGCTGTTTTTT
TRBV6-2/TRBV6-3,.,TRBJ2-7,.,CASSYSVLAEQYF,TGTGCCAGCAGTTACTCCGTACTAGCCGAGCAGTACTTC
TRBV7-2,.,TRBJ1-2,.,CASSLEGYYGYTF,TGTGCCAGCAGCTTAGAGGGTTACTATGGCTACACCTTC
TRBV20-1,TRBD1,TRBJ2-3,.,CSAGTERWDTQYF,TGCAGTGCCGGGACAGAACGATGGGATACGCAGTATTTT
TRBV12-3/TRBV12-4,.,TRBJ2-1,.,CASSPPWGNEQFF,TGTGCCAGCAGTCCGCCGTGGGGAAATGAGCAGTTCTTC
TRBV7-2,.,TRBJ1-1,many,CASSFQGGNTEAFF,TGTGCCAGCAGCTTCCAGGGTGGGAACACTGAAGCTTTCTTT
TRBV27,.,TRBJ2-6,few,CASSLGPGANVLTF,TGTGCCAGCAGCCTGGGACCTGGGGCCAACGTCCTGACTTTC
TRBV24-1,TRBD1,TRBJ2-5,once,CATSDSEGQGVHQETQYF,TGTGCCACCAGTGATTCGGAGGGACAGGGCGTTCACCAAGAGACCCAGTACTTC
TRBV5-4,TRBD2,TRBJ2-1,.,CASSLGGAGNEQFF,TGTGCCAGCAGCTTGGGGGGAGCGGGGAATGAGCAGTTCTTC
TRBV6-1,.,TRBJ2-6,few,CASSPEIRGANVLTF,TGTGCCAGCAGTCCGGAGATCCGAGGTGCCAACGTCCTGACTTTC
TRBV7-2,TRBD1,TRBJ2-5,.,CASSFGTGMRETQYF,TGTGCCAGCAGCTTTGGGACAGGGATGAGGGAGACCCAGTACTTC
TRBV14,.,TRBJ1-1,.,CASSQDQRTEAFF,TGTGCCAGCAGCCAAGATCAACGGACTGAAGCTTTCTTT
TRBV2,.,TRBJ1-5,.,CASRGDRARNQPQHF,TGTGCCAGCAGGGGGGACCGGGCACGCAATCAGCCCCAGCATTTT
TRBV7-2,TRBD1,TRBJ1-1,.,CASSRGTGGTEAFF,TGTGCCAGCAGCCGCGGGACAGGGGGAACTGAAGCTTTCTTT
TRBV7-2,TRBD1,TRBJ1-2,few,CASSLVGQGASSYTF,TGTGCCAGCAGCTTAGTTGGGCAGGGGGCGTCTAGCTACACCTTC
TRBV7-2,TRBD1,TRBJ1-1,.,CASSPQGQGLAEAFF,TGTGCCAGCAGCCCTCAAGGACAGGGTCTAGCTGAAGCTTTCTTT
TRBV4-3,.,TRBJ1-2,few,CASSQVSLGSHGYTF,TGCGCCAGCAGCCAAGTTAGTTTGGGCAGTCATGGCTACACCTTC
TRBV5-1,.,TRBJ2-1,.,CASSLDSRVSYNEQFF,TGCGCCAGCAGCTTGGATTCCCGGGTCTCCTACAATGAGCAGTTCTTC
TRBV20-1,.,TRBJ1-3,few,CSAREGYWGNTIYF,TGCAGTGCTAGAGAGGGTTACTGGGGAAACACCATATATTTT
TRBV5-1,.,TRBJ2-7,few,CASSLGSGRNEQYF,TGCGCCAGCAGCCTGGGCTCCGGTAGGAACGAGCAGTACTTC
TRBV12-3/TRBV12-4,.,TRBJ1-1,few,CASTKSTPANTEAFF,TGTGCCAGCACCAAATCAACCCCGGCGAACACTGAAGCTTTCTTT
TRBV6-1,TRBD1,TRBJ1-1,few,CASTADKGANTEAFF,TGTGCCAGCACCGCAGACAAGGGGGCGAACACTGAAGCTTTCTTT
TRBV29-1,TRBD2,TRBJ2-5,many,CSVASGYYQETQYF,TGCAGCGTTGCTAGCGGGTATTACCAAGAGACCCAGTACTTC
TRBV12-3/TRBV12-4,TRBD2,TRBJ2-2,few,CASSLRVAGGHNTGELFF,TGTGCCAGCAGTCTCAGGGTAGCGGGAGGCCACAACACCGGGGAGCTGTTTTTT
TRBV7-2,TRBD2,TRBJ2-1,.,CASSFTSGSQGQFF,TGTGCCAGCAGCTTTACTAGCGGGAGTCAAGGGCAGTTCTTC
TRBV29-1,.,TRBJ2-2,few,CSVEDLPGPGELFF,TGCAGCGTTGAAGATCTTCCGGGACCCGGGGAGCTGTTTTTT
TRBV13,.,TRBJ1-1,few,CASSSLRVGTEAFF,TGTGCCAGCAGTTCACTCAGGGTGGGGACTGAAGCTTTCTTT
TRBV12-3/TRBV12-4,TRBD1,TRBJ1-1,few,CASSSGTGGVGTEAFF,TGTGCCAGCAGCTCGGGGACAGGGGGCGTTGGCACTGAAGCTTTCTTT
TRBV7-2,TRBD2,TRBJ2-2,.,CASSTRASGRAPGELFF,TGTGCCAGCAGCACCAGGGCTAGCGGGAGGGCCCCCGGGGAGCTGTTTTTT
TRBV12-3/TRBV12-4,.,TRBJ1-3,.,CASSLLGTGNTIYF,TGTGCCAGCAGTTTATTGGGAACTGGAAACACCATATATTTT
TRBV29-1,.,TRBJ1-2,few,CSVHAGTSSYTF,TGCAGCGTTCACGCCGGGACCTCCAGCTACACCTTC
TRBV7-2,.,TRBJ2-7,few,CASSLGFSSYEQYF,TGTGCCAGCAGCTTAGGGTTCTCCTCCTACGAGCAGTACTTC
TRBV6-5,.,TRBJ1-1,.,CASSYQDSNTEAFF,TGTGCCAGCAGTTATCAGGACAGCAACACTGAAGCTTTCTTT
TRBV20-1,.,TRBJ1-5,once,CSASRNPWGKDEPQHF,TGCAGTGCTAGCCGTAACCCATGGGGCAAGGATGAGCCCCAGCATTTT
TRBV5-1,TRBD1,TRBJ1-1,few,CASSFGDRRKNTEAFF,TGCGCCAGCAGCTTCGGGGACAGGAGAAAGAACACTGAAGCTTTCTTT